These 7 T cell receptor beta chains share one sample of origin, sequenced in a study of T-cell reconstitution after alpha-beta-depleted transplantation in children. The TCRbeta library was prepared with unique molecular identifiers. TCRdb re-called the PCR reads through MiXCR, storing one row per CDR3 protein. The sample consists of hundreds of thousands of distinct CDR3 sequences, about an eighth of them appearing once. Sequences were derived from PBMCs, sampled before TCRalphabeta/CD19-depleted stem cell transplant. The source is a girl aged 2-10 years with congenital amegakaryocytic thrombocytopenia, due to receive a stem cell transplant.

The chain joins TRBV19 to TRBJ2-1, with D possibly being TRBD2 (5 bases). This CDR3 comprises 17 residues. V was clipped by 2 bases and J by 4 bases, with 18 bases between them. Germline assignment: CDR1 LNHDA and CDR2 SQIVND (reference sequence). For the CDR3, the DNA is TGTGCCAGTAGTATATGGGCTAGCCCGAATGGATACAATGAGCAGTTCTTC. This sequence encodes CASSIWASPNGYNEQFF.

This clonotype occurred many times. The chain combines TRBV20-1 with TRBJ2-2, with D tentatively TRBD1 (7 bases). CDR1 and CDR2 from the germline V gene are DFQATT and SNEGSKA (reference sequence). V lost 7 bases, J lost 5 bases, and 11 bases lay in between. The CDR3 extends over 12 amino acids. CDR3 bases: TGCAGTGTCCAGGGGGGAACCGGGGAGCTGTTTTTT. Translation gives CSVQGGTGELFF.

This clonotype was recorded at least ten times. DNA for the CDR3: TGCAGTGCTAGAGTTGGGACTTACTACGAGCAGTACTTC. Encoded protein: CSARVGTYYEQYF. The chain has TRBV20-1 and TRBJ2-7, with D possibly TRBD2 on 6 matching bases. V was clipped by 1 base and J by 3 bases, with 10 bases between them. CDR1 is DFQATT, CDR2 SNEGSKA, per germline (reference sequence). The CDR3 contains 13 residues.

The sample holds a few counts of this clonotype. The J gene is TRBJ2-1, the V gene TRBV20-1; 8 nucleotides match TRBD2. After removal of 0 bases from V and 6 bases from J, the junction contained 4 bases not matched to a gene. The CDR3 loop spans 14 amino acids. Germline V gene data show CDR1 as DFQATT and CDR2 as SNEGSKA (reference sequence). CDR3 in DNA: TGCAGTGCTAGAGATCCCGCGGGAGGCAATGAGCAGTTCTTC. Translated: CSARDPAGGNEQFF.

This clonotype was observed at least ten times. The chain combines TRBV7-8 with TRBJ1-2, with TRBD1 identical over 7 bases. J was trimmed by 2 bases and V by 4 bases; bases with no gene match: 7. The CDR3 is 15 amino acids. The germline V gene encodes CDR1 SGHVS and CDR2 FQNEAQ. CDR3: CASSWGPGQNYGYTF. The CDR3 DNA follows: TGTGCCAGCAGCTGGGGACCGGGACAGAACTATGGCTACACCTTC.

This clonotype was detected many times. The chain joins TRBV20-1 to TRBJ2-3; TRBD2 agrees at 8 bases. The CDR3 has 13 residues. The V gene end was trimmed by 2 bases and the J gene end by 6 bases; junction bases not matched to a gene: 4. Germline CDR1 and CDR2: DFQATT and SNEGSKA (reference sequence). The CDR3 sequence is CSARSGSRDTQYF. As DNA, the CDR3 is TGCAGTGCTAGAAGCGGGAGTAGGGATACGCAGTATTTT.

The V gene is TRBV29-1, the J gene TRBJ2-7, with a weak D call TRBD2 (6 bases). The CDR3 sequence is 13 residues long. CDR1 and CDR2 (germline): SQVTM, ANQGSEA. The V end lost 4 bases, the J end lost 4 bases, and 14 bases lay between the germline ends. The CDR3 reads CSVAGTDHYEQYF. In DNA, the CDR3 is TGCAGCGTTGCCGGGACTGATCATTACGAGCAGTACTTC.